What follows is one T cell receptor beta chain and its context. Its matching antigen is unknown. Primers used in a second PCR of about 7 to 12 cycles were a sample-barcoded 5' primer and a J-beta primer mix. TCRdb redid the calling of the 5' RACE reads with MiXCR, one entry per CDR3 protein. The sample gives under 1,000,000 distinct CDR3 sequences, about 36% of which show up once; 10% to 15% is in the top ten. V shed 6 bases, J shed 13 bases, and the junction held 15 bases outside the gene matches. The CDR3 loop spans 16 amino acids. Germline lookup yields CDR1 ENHRY and CDR2 SYGVKD. The data were taken from a study of blood T cells in healthy people across ages. Study-wide points: Per million T cells, the diversity of TCR beta decreased roughly linearly as age advanced.

This clonotype was obtained from a man aged 18 to 35 in good health. The sample taken for sequencing was blood. The rearrangement joins TRBV10-3 to TRBJ2-1; 13 positions match TRBD2. CDR3 amino acids: CAIRGTSGGAGETQFF. CDR3 sequence (DNA): TGTGCCATCAGGGGAACTAGCGGGGGGGCCGGAGAGACCCAGTTCTTC.